This TCR beta chain was sequenced during a study of siplizumab effects on memory and regulatory T cells. Notes on this clone: The antigen is unknown.

Germline V gene data show CDR1 as MDHEN and CDR2 as SYDVKM. J was trimmed by 2 bases and V by 6 bases; bases with no gene match: 7. This CDR3 is 15 amino acids long. Sequenced by immunoSEQ multiplex PCR; TCRdb stores in-frame clones only, minus some. The sample comprises some 88,000 clones, about 87% of which are singletons, and roughly 15% rests with the top ten. Findings and limits, study-wide: About 80-95% of proliferating CD4+ or CD8+ clones had no assignable naive or memory phenotype. In the presence of siplizumab, alloreactive sequences traceable to unstimulated CD4+ memory cells were significantly reduced.

The gene calls are TRBV28 and TRBJ2-3, with 8 bases that match TRBD1. This sequence originates from a human donor in good health. Sequencing was done on a sample of CD4+ T cells sorted from blood. The CDR3 protein is CASRPRTGSTDTQYF. CDR3 coding DNA: TGTGCCAGCAGGCCAAGGACAGGGTCCACAGATACGCAGTATTTT.